Below, 20 T cell receptor beta chains from the same sample are listed, as sequenced in a study of immune evolution from preneoplasia to lung adenocarcinoma. The table came from immunoSEQ multiplex PCR; TCRdb's copy has only in-frame clones and leaves some out. Found here are tens of thousands of clones, roughly 74% of them singletons; the top ten hold around 6.1%. Source material: FFPE invasive lung adenocarcinoma tissue. Receptors were obtained from a person aged 55-75 years with lung adenocarcinoma.

The chain combines TRBV6-5 with TRBJ1-2, with D possibly being TRBD1 (5 bases). The germline V gene has CDR1 MNHEY and CDR2 SVGAGI. Trimming took off 4 bases at V and 2 bases at J, with 11 bases between the two ends. The CDR3 runs to 14 residues. In DNA, the CDR3 is TGTGCCAGCAGTTCTCTGGGGGGAAACTATGGCTACACCTTC. Amino acid sequence: CASSSLGGNYGYTF.

The chain joins TRBV4-1 to TRBJ1-5; no definite D call. The CDR3 is made up of 13 amino acids. Between the trimmed V and J ends, which lost 0 bases and 5 bases, there was a span of 5 bases. Per the germline V gene, CDR1 is MGHRA and CDR2 is YSYEKL. CDR3 residues: CASSQDYHQPQHF. CDR3 bases: TGCGCCAGCAGCCAAGATTACCATCAGCCCCAGCATTTT.

This chain connects TRBV19 to TRBJ2-3, with D perhaps given as TRBD1 or TRBD2 (5 bases each). Between the trimmed V and J ends, which lost 5 bases and 2 bases, there was a span of 11 bases. This CDR3 has 14 residues. CDR1 and CDR2 (germline): LNHDA, SQIVND (reference sequence). The CDR3 region has the DNA TGTGCCAGTAGTGCGAGAGGGGACACAGATACGCAGTATTTT. Residues: CASSARGDTDTQYF.

This clone was seen a single time. The chain is built from TRBV28 and TRBJ2-3, with unresolved D. V lost 1 base and J 3 bases, leaving 8 bases between the germline ends. Germline CDR1 MDHEN, CDR2 SYDVKM. The CDR3 is 14 residues long. CDR3 DNA: TGTGCCAGCAGTTTATTTCGGAGAACAGATACGCAGTATTTT. The encoded protein is CASSLFRRTDTQYF.

This clone was seen only a few times. The chain uses TRBV9 and TRBJ2-1; the D gene is possibly TRBD1 (6 bases). Trimming removed 1 base from V and 10 bases from J, with 15 bases in between. The V gene's germline CDR1 is SGDLS and CDR2 YYNGEE. The length of the CDR3 is 14 residues. CDR3 sequence (DNA): TGTGCCAGCAGCGTAAGGCACAGGGAAGGGGAGCAGTTCTTC. It yields the protein CASSVRHREGEQFF.

The rearrangement uses TRBV18 and TRBJ2-7; 8 nucleotides align to TRBD1. V was clipped by 4 bases and J by 5 bases; unmatched bases: 10. The CDR3 loop spans 15 amino acids. The germline V gene encodes CDR1 KGHSH and CDR2 LQKENI. CDR3 DNA: TGTGCCAGCTCACTCACAGGGGGAGTTAACGACGAGCAGTACTTC. Its translation is CASSLTGGVNDEQYF.

CDR3 sequence (DNA): TGTGCCAGCAGGTCCGGTGGGGGGGGCGCCTACGAGCAGTACTTC. Amino acid sequence: CASRSGGGGAYEQYF. This chain connects TRBV27 to TRBJ2-7; D is possibly TRBD2 (7 bases). The CDR3 extends over 15 amino acids. From germline, CDR1 is MNHEY and CDR2 SMNVEV (reference sequence). With 6 bases removed from V and 2 bases from J, the gap between germline ends came to 17 bases.

The chain is built from TRBV30 and TRBJ2-1; D remains ambiguous. V was clipped by 4 bases and J by 4 bases, with 11 bases between them. The CDR3 is 13 amino acids. Germline V gene sequence: CDR1 GTSNPN, CDR2 SVGIG (reference sequence). CDR3 in DNA: TGTGCCTGGAAGCCAGATAATTACAATGAGCAGTTCTTC. It yields the protein CAWKPDNYNEQFF.

The chain is built from TRBV25-1 and TRBJ1-4; 8 nucleotides line up with TRBD1. The V and J ends lost 8 bases and 13 bases, in that order; junction bases with no gene match: 21. The CDR3 is 16 residues long. Germline-derived CDR1 and CDR2 are MGHDK and SYGVNS. CDR3 sequence: CASSFLSETGVVGLFF. As DNA, the CDR3 is TGTGCCAGCTCCTTCCTCTCCGAGACAGGGGTAGTCGGACTGTTTTTT.

The genes are TRBV15 and TRBJ2-7, with TRBD2 matching over 10 bases. The germline V gene encodes CDR1 LNHNV and CDR2 YYDKDF (reference sequence). This CDR3 has 15 residues. V lost 5 bases, J lost 3 bases, and 7 bases stayed unmatched. The CDR3: CATSGGLAELYEQYF. The CDR3 DNA reads TGTGCCACCAGCGGTGGACTAGCGGAGCTCTACGAGCAGTACTTC.

This chain joins TRBV5-1 and TRBJ2-5; D is uncertain. The length of the CDR3 is 14 residues. Germline V gene data show CDR1 as SGHRS and CDR2 as YFSETQ. Trimming took off 1 base at V and 1 base at J, with 8 bases between the two ends. The CDR3 region is CASSLMGLQETQYF. CDR3 coding DNA: TGCGCCAGCAGCTTGATGGGTCTCCAAGAGACCCAGTACTTC.

The CDR3 nucleotides read TGTGCCAGCAGTACGGGACAGGGATTACTAGCGGGCATCGGGTCCGGGGAGCTGTTTTTT. It is translated as CASSTGQGLLAGIGSGELFF. The rearrangement uses TRBV27 and TRBJ2-2, with D perhaps matching TRBD1 or TRBD2 (9 bases each). CDR1 and CDR2 (germline): MNHEY, SMNVEV (reference sequence). With 5 bases removed from V and 6 bases from J, the gap between germline ends came to 31 bases. The CDR3 covers 20 residues.

V and J are TRBV30 and TRBJ2-4; D might be TRBD1 (5 bases). There are 13 residues in the CDR3. CDR1 and CDR2 (germline): GTSNPN, SVGIG (reference sequence). V dropped 4 bases and J dropped 9 bases, with 16 bases sitting between them. CDR3 in amino acids: CAWTRSGMSIQYF. CDR3 DNA sequence: TGTGCCTGGACCCGATCAGGGATGAGCATTCAGTACTTC.

The chain links TRBV7-9 to TRBJ2-1; 8 bases agree with TRBD2. Germline V gives CDR1 SEHNR, CDR2 FQNEAQ (reference sequence). This CDR3 comprises 15 residues. J lost 5 bases, V lost 5 bases, and 8 bases had no gene match. The CDR3 spells CASSLLAVIDNEQFF. The DNA of the CDR3 is TGTGCCAGCAGCCTACTAGCGGTTATAGACAATGAGCAGTTCTTC.

The chain combines TRBV4-2 with TRBJ1-2, with a possible D match to TRBD1 (5 bases). The CDR3 extends over 13 amino acids. With 1 base removed from V and 11 bases from J, the gap between germline ends came to 14 bases. The germline gives CDR1 LGHNA, CDR2 YNFKEQ. The CDR3: CASSQVGGLGYTF. The CDR3 DNA reads as TGTGCCAGCAGCCAAGTTGGGGGATTGGGATACACCTTC.

This chain joins TRBV28 and TRBJ2-7; 11 bases are a match to TRBD1. Looked up from germline, CDR1 is MDHEN and CDR2 is SYDVKM. The CDR3 has 14 residues. Trimming at V came to 6 bases and at J to 6 bases, leaving 7 bases not matched to a gene. DNA of the CDR3: TGTGCCAGCAGAGGGACAGGGGGTCAAGGCGAGCAGTACTTC. This sequence encodes CASRGTGGQGEQYF.

V and J are TRBV7-2 and TRBJ2-7, with a tentative D call TRBD1 (7 bases). The V and J ends lost 2 bases and 1 base respectively, with 12 bases between them. Germline CDR1 reads SGHTA; CDR2 reads FQGNSA. The CDR3 runs to 15 residues. Here the CDR3 DNA reads TGTGCCAGCAGCTTAAGGGCAGGGGGGTCCTACGAGCAGTACTTC. Amino acids: CASSLRAGGSYEQYF.

This chain connects TRBV29-1 to TRBJ2-3, with TRBD2 matching 8 bases. J was trimmed by 0 bases and V by 5 bases; bases with no gene match: 4. The V gene's germline CDR1 is SQVTM and CDR2 ANQGSEA. The CDR3 runs to 14 residues. The DNA for the CDR3 is TGCAGCGTTCGAGCGGGAGTTAGCACAGATACGCAGTATTTT. Amino acids: CSVRAGVSTDTQYF.

This rearrangement joins TRBV9 to TRBJ2-1, with D perhaps matching TRBD2 (6 bases). Germline V gene sequence: CDR1 SGDLS, CDR2 YYNGEE. V lost 2 bases to trimming and J lost 1 base, with 10 bases between them. The CDR3 totals 15 residues. CDR3 residues: CASSVAGMSYNEQFF. As DNA, the CDR3 is TGTGCCAGCAGCGTCGCGGGAATGTCCTACAATGAGCAGTTCTTC.

The table lists this clone with a few counts. This CDR3 is CASKVQGPYEQYF. For the CDR3, the DNA is TGTGCCAGCAAGGTACAGGGACCCTACGAGCAGTACTTC. This sequence joins TRBV6-1 and TRBJ2-7; a weak D match, TRBD1 (6 bases). Germline CDR1 is MNHNS and CDR2 is SASEGT. V lost 7 bases to trimming and J lost 2 bases, with 12 bases between them. The CDR3 runs 13 residues.